This TCR beta chain was sequenced for a study of identical twins (TCRdb year 2016). Describing the broader study: The study deep-sequenced TCR alpha and beta repertoires from monozygotic twins, unrelated adults of various ages and cord blood to test whether fetal clonotypes persist. To rule out contamination, the twin experiments were replicated at different times with different library preparation protocols.

In regard to this clonotype: There is no known antigen for this receptor. There are no base qualities to consult, and no much larger clone falls within one base.

Libraries were built with 5' RACE. The run used an Illumina HiSeq 2000. A universal primer binding site was introduced by template switching, and a unique molecular identifier was present in the final cDNA, enabling accurate counting of TCR cDNA molecules. Specific primers in the conserved constant-segment region were used to synthesize first-strand cDNA for TCR alpha and beta chains. To control for contamination, every cDNA library was double barcoded, receiving both a SMART-Mk sample barcode and Illumina barcodes. TruSeq adapter sequences and Illumina sample barcodes were added in two successive PCR steps. The Illumina HiSeq platform was used with custom primers to sequence TCR alpha and beta cDNA libraries. Per the original workflow: Raw reads were processed with MiGEC to extract unique molecular identifiers, and MiXCR was used to determine CDR3 positions. Recombination models were inferred per individual with the repgenHMM and IGoR tools using an EM algorithm. The analysis of shared clonotypes was done with the tcR package in R, with sharing normalized by the product of cloneset sizes. Out-of-frame nonproductive sequences were analyzed to study raw recombination free of thymic and clonal selection effects. Clones were called with MiXCR by TCRdb after fastp trimmed the public reads at Q25, and only in-frame beta chains were retained. Identical CDR3 protein sequences are pooled into one entry, listed with their most common genes and DNA. TCRdb's processing, not the study's, gives the V and J calls here. The sample table records 430,000 or so distinct CDR3 sequences; more than 20% of these occur just once. 2.9% of the sample goes to the ten largest clones.

Every donor was a healthy Caucasian. Three pairs of female monozygotic twins, all aged about 18 to 29 years, made up the twin cohort. Positive isolation kits from Invitrogen were used to isolate CD4+ and CD8+ T cell populations. Study-wide conclusions, independent of this receptor: Because the same donors could not be followed over many years, the conclusions relied on cross-sectional statistical analysis. Invariant T cells such as MAIT and iNKT could partly confound zero-insertion analyses, though diverse VJ usage argued against this for most clonotypes. Out-of-frame TCR alpha sequences shared between twins showed an excess of low generation-probability sequences compared with coincidental sharing between unrelated individuals. Abundant cord blood beta clonotypes carried fewer insertions; young adult naive repertoires showed a weaker similar trend, while memory repertoires showed none. Recombination models systematically underestimated out-of-frame TCR alpha sharing in monozygotic twins but agreed with sharing between unrelated individuals. The excess sharing between twins in beta out-of-frame sequences was weaker because fewer shared sequences reduced the signal-to-noise ratio.

The same data also went into a second study, on T cells expressing NK-cell markers. The second paper states: In sorted CD3+CD56+NKG2C+, CD3+CD56+NKG2C- and CD3+CD56-NKG2C+ T-cell subsets from 7 to 9 donors, TCR beta-chain repertoires were profiled. Of the eight sequenced donors, seven were found to be HCMV-seropositive and one was found to be HCMV-seronegative. To restrict sorting to alphabetaTCR-expressing T cells, an anti-gammadeltaTCR antibody was added in several experiments. In several donors, the dominant CD3+CD56+NKG2C+ clonotypes ranked among the top 10 CD8+ clonotypes, making up 1.0-7.0% of CD8+ T cells. Those dominant clonotypes were again the most abundant among CD3+CD56-NKG2C+ cells in a handful of donors, at roughly 28.3-60.1%. Whether the expanded NKG2C-expressing T cell clones were specific for HCMV antigens remained unclear. The eight sequenced donors were randomly selected healthy volunteers, three men and five women. To determine HCMV serostatus, a commercial ELISA kit was used to detect HCMV-specific IgG in serum. MIGEC handled demultiplexing of the reads and grouping by UMI, while MiTCR was used to assemble and quantify clonotypes. Only TCR cDNA sequences supported by at least two reads were kept to exclude erroneous sequences. The tcR package was used for downstream repertoire analysis, and clonotypes were matched between fractions using CDR3 nucleotide sequence together with V segment. VDJmatch was used to annotate antigen specificity against VDJdb, with one amino acid substitution in CDR3 permitted.

This clonotype was sampled from a young woman in good health. The sequenced sample was CD4+ T cells sorted from blood.

This receptor has the CDR3 CASSTDRANEQFF. DNA sequence: TGTGCCAGCAGCACGGACAGGGCGAATGAGCAGTTCTTC. The sequence is built from TRBV11-2 and TRBJ2-1; 8 junctional bases match TRBD1. According to the germline V gene, CDR1 reads SGHAT and CDR2 reads FQNNGV. V is cut back by 5 bases and J by 7 bases, with 4 bases in the junction unmatched. Taken from cysteine to phenylalanine, the CDR3 has 13 residues. CDR3 DNA is the only sequence kept; it has 39 bases, read in frame from the first base. Beyond the CDR3, the reference TRBV11-2 and TRBJ2-1 genes provide the residues; the full variable domain reads: EAGVAQSPRYKIIEKRQSVAFWCNPISGHATLYWYQQILGQGPKLLIQFQNNGVVDDSQLPKDRFSAERLKGVDSTLKIQPAKLEDSAVYLCASSTDRANEQFFGPGTRLTVL.